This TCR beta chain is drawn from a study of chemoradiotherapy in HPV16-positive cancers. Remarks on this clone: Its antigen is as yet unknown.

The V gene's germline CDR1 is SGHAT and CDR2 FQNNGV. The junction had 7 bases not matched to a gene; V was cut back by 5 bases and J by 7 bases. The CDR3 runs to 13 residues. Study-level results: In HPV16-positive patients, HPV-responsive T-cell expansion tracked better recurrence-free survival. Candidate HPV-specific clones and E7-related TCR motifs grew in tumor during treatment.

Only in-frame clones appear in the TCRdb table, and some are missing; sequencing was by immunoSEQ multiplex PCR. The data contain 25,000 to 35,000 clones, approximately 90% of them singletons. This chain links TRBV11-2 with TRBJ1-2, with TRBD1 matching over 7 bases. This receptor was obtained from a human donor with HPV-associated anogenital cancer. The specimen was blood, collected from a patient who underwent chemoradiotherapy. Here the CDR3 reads CASSPTGLSGYTF. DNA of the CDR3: TGTGCCAGCAGCCCGACAGGGTTAAGTGGCTACACCTTC.